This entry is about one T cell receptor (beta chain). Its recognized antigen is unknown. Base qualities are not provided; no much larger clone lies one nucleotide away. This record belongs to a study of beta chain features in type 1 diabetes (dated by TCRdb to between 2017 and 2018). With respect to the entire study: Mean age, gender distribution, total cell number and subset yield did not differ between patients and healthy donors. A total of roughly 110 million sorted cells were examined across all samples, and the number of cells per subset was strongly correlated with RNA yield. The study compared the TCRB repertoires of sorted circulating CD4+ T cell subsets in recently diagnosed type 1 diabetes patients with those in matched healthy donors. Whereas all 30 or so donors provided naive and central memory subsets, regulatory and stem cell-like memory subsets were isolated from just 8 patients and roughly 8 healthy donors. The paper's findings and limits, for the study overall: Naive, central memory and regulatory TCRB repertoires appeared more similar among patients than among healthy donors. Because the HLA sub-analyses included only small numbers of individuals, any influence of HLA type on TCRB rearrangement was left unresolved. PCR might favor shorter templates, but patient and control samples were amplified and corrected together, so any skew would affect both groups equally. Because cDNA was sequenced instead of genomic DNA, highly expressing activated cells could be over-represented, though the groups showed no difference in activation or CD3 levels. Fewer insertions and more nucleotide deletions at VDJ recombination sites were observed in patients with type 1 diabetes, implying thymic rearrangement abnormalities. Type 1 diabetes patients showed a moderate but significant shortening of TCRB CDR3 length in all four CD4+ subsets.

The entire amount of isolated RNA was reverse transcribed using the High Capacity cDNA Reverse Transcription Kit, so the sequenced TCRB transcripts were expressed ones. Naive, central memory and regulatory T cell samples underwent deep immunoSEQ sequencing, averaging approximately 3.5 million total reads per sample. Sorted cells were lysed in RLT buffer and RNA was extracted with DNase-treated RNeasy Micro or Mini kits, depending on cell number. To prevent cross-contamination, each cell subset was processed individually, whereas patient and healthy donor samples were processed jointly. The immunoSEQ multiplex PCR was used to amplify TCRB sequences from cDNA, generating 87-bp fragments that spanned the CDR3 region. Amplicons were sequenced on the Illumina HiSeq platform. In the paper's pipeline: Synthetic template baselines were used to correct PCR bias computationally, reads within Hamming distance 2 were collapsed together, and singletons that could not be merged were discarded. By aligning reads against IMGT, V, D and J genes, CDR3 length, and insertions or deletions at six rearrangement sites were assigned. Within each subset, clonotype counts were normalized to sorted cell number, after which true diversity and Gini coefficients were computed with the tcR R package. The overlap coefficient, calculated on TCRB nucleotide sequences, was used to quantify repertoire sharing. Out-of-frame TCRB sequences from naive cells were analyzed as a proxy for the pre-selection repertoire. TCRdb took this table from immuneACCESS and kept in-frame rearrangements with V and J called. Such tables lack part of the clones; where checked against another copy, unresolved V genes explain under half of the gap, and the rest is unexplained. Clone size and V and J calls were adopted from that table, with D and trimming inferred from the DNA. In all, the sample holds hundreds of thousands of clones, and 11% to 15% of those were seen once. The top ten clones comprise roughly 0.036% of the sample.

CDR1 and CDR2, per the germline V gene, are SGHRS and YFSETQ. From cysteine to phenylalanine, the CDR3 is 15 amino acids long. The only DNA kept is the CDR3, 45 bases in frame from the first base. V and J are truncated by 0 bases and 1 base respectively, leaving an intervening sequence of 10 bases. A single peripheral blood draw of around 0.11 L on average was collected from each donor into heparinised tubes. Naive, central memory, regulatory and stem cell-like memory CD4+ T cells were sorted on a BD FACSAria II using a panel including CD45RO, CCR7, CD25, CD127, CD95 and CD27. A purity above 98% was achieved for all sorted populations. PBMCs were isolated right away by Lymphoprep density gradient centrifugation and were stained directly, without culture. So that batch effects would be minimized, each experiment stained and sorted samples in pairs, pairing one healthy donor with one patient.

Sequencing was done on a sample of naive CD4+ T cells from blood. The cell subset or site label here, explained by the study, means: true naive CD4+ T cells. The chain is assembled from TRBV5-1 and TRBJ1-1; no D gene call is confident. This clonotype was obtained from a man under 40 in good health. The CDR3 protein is CASSLAGAPNTEAFF. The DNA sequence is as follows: TGCGCCAGCAGCTTGGCCGGTGCTCCGAACACTGAAGCTTTCTTT. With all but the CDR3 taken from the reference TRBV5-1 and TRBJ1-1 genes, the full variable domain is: KAGVTQTPRYLIKTRGQQVTLSCSPISGHRSVSWYQQTPGQGLQFLFEYFSETQRNKGNFPGRFSGRQFSNSRSEMNVSTLELGDSALYLCASSLAGAPNTEAFFGQGTRLTVV.